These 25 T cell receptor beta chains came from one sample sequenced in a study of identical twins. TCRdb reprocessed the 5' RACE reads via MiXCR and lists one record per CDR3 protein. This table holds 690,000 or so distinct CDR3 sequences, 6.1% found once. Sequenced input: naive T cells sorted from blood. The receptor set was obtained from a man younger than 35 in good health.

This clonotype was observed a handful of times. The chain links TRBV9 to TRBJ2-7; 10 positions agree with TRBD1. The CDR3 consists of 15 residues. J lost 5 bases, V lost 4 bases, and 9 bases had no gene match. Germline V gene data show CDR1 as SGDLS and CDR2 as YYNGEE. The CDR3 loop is CASSSTPGQGNEQYF. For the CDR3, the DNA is TGTGCCAGCAGCAGTACTCCGGGACAGGGGAACGAGCAGTACTTC.

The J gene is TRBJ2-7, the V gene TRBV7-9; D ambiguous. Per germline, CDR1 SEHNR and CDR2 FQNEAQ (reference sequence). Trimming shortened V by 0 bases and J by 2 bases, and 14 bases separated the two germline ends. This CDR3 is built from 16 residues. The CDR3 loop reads CASSLAVRLPAYEQYV. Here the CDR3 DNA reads TGTGCCAGCAGCTTAGCGGTGCGGCTCCCAGCCTACGAGCAGTACGTC.

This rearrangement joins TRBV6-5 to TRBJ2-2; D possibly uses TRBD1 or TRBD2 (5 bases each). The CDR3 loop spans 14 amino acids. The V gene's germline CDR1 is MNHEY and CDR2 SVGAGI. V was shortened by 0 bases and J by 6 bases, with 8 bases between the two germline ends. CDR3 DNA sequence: TGTGCCAGCAGTTACTCGAGGGGCCCCGGGGAGCTGTTTTTT. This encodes CASSYSRGPGELFF.

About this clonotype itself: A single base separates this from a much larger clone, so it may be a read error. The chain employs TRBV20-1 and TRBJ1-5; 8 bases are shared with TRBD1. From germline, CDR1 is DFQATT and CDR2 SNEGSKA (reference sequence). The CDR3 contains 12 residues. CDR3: CGGGQGLQPQHF. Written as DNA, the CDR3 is TGCGGTGGAGGACAGGGCTTACAGCCCCAGCATTTT.

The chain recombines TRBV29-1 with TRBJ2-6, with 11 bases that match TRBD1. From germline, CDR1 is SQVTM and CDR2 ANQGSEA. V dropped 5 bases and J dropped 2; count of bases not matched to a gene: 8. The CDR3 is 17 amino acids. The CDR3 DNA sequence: TGCAGCGTTTCCTTTGGACAGGGGGCTGCTGGGGCCAACGTCCTGACTTTC. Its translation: CSVSFGQGAAGANVLTF. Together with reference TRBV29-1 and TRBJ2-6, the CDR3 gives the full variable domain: SAVISQKPSRDICQRGTSLTIQCQVDSQVTMMFWYRQQPGQSLTLIATANQGSEATYESGFVIDKFPISRPNLTFSTLTVSNMSPEDSSIYLCSVSFGQGAAGANVLTFGAGSRLTVL.

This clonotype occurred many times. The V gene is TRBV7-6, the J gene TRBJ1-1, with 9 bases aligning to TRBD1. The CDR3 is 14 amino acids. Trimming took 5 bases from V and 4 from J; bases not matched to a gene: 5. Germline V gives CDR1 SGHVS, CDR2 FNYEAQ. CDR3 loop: CASSAGTGRTEAFF. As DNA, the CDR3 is TGTGCCAGCAGCGCCGGGACAGGGCGCACTGAAGCTTTCTTT.

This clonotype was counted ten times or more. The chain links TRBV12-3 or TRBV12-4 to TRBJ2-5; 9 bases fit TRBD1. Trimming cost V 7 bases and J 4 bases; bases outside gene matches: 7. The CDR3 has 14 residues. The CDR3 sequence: CASTPGQGLETQYF. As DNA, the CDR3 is TGTGCCAGCACCCCGGGACAGGGATTAGAGACCCAGTACTTC.

As DNA, the CDR3 is TGTGCTAGTGTGGACGGCAATCTGGATACGCAGTATTTT. This sequence encodes CASVDGNLDTQYF. The chain couples TRBV12-5 to TRBJ2-3; D is ambiguous. The V gene's germline CDR1 is LGHNT and CDR2 FRNRAP. This CDR3 is 13 amino acids long. The ends were cut back, 7 bases at V and 6 bases at J, with 14 bases in the middle.

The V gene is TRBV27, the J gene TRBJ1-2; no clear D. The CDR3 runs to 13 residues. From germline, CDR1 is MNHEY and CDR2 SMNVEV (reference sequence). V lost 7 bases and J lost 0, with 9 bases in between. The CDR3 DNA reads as TGTGCCAGCAAGCATAAAGCTAACTATGGCTACACCTTC. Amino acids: CASKHKANYGYTF.

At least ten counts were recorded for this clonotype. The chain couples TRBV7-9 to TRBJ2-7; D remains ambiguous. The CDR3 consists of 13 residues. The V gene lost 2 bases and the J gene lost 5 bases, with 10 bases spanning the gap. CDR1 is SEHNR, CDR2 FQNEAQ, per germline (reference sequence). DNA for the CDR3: TGTGCCAGCAGCTTACAAGGCATGGACGAGCAGTACGTC. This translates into CASSLQGMDEQYV.

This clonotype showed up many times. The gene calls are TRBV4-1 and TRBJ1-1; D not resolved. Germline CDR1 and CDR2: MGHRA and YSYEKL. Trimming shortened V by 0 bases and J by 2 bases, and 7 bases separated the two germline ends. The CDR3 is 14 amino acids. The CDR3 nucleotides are TGCGCCAGCAGCCAAGATGGCCTTAACACTGAAGCTTTCTTT. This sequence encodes CASSQDGLNTEAFF.

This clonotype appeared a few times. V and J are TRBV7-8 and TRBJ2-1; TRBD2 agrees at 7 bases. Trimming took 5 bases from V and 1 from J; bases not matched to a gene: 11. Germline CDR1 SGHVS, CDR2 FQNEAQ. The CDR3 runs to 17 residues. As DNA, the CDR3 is TGTGCCAGCAGCCTGAGTAAAGCGGGAATTTCCTACAATGAGCAGTTCTTC. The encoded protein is CASSLSKAGISYNEQFF.

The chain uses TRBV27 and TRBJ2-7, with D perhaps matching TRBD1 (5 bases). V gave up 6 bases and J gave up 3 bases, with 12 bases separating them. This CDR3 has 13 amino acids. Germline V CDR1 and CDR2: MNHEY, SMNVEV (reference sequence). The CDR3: CASRALGVYEQYF. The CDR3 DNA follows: TGTGCCAGCAGGGCCCTAGGGGTCTACGAGCAGTACTTC.

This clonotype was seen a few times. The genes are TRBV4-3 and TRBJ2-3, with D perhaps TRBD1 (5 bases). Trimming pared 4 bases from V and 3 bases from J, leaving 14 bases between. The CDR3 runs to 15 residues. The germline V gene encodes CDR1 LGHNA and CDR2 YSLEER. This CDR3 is CASSLFSSGTDTQYF. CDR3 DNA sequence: TGCGCCAGCAGCCTTTTTTCCTCAGGGACAGATACGCAGTATTTT.

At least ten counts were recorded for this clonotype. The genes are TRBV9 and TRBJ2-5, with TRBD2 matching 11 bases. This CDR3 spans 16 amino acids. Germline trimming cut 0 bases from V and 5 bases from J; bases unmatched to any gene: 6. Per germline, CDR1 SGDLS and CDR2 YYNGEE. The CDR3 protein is CASSVASGRSPETQYF. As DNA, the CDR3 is TGTGCCAGCAGCGTAGCTAGCGGGAGGAGCCCCGAGACCCAGTACTTC.

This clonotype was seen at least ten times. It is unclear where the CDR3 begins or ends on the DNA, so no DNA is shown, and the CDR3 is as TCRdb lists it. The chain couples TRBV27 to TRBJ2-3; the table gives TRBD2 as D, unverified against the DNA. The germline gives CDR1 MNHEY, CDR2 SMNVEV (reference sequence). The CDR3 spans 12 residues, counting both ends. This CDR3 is CASSTSGLVQYF.

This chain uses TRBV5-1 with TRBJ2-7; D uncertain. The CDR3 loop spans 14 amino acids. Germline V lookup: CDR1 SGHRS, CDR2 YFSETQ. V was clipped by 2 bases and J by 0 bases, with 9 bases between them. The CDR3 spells CASSLSPSSYEQYV. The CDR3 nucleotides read TGCGCCAGCAGCTTATCCCCGAGCTCCTACGAGCAGTACGTC.

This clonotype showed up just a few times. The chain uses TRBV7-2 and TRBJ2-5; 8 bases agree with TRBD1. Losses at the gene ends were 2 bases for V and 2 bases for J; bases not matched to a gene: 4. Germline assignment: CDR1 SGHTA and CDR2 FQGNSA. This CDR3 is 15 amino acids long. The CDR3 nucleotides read TGTGCCAGCAGCTTAAGGGACAGGTATCAAGAGACCCAGTACTTC. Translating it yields CASSLRDRYQETQYF.

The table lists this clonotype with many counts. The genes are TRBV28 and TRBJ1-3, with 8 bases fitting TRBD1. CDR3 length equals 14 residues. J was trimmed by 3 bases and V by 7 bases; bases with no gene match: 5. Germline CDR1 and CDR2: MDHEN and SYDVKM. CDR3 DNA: TGTGCCAGCACCTCCACAGGGGGTGGAAACACCATATATTTT. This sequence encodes CASTSTGGGNTIYF.

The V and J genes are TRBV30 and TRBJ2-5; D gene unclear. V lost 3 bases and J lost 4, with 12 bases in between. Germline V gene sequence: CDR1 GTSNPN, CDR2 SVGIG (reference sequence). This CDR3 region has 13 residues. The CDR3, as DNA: TGTGCCTGGAGCGGTACCATCGGAGAGACCCAGTACTTC. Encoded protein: CAWSGTIGETQYF.

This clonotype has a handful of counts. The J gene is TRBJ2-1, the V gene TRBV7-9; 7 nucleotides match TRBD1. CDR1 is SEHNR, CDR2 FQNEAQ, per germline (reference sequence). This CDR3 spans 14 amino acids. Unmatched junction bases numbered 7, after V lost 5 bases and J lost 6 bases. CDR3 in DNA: TGTGCCAGCAGCCCGACCCCAGGGGGCAATGAGCAGTTCTTC. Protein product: CASSPTPGGNEQFF.

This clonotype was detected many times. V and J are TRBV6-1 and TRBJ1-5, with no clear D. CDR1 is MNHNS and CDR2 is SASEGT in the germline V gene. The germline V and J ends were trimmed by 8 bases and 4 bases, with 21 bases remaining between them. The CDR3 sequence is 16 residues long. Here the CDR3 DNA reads TGTGCCAGCGTGGAAAGCGTTTATTTGGGGAATCAGCCCCAGCATTTT. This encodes CASVESVYLGNQPQHF.

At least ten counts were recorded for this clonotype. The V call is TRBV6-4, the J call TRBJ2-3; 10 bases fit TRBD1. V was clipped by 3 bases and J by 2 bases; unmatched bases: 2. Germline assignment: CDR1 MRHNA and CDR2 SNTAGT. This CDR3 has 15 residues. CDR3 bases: TGTGCCAGCAGTGAGGGGACAGGGGCCACAGATACGCAGTATTTT. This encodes CASSEGTGATDTQYF.

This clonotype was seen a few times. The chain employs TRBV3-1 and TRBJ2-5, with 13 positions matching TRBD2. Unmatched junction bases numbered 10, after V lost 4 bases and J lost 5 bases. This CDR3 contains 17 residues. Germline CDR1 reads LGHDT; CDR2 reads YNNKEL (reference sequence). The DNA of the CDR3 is TGTGCCAGCAGCCTATTACTAGCGGGAGGGCCAGGCGAGACCCAGTACTTC. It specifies CASSLLLAGGPGETQYF.

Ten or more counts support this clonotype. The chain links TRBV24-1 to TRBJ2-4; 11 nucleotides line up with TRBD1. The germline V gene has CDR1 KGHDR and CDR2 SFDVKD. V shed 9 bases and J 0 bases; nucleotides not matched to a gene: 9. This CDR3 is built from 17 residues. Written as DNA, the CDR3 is TGTGCCACCGGACAGGGGGCAGAGATGGGAGCCAAAAACATTCAGTACTTC. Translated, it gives CATGQGAEMGAKNIQYF.